Listed here is a single T cell receptor (beta chain). This sample is part of a study of T-cell memory formation after mild COVID-19. The CDR3 covers 15 residues. From germline, CDR1 is SGHKS and CDR2 YYEKEE (reference sequence). Trimming shortened V by 3 bases and J by 0 bases, and 11 bases separated the two germline ends. TCRdb ran MiXCR on the 5' RACE reads and lists one entry per CDR3 protein. The data show more than 150,000 distinct CDR3 sequences, under 20% seen once. Sequenced input: PBMCs or a T cell subset sorted from them (not recorded which). The source of this sequence is a man between 18 and 29 years old who had mild COVID-19 (a few samples of this study predate the infection). Cell type and time point are not known. The chain is built from TRBV5-5 and TRBJ2-3; D remains ambiguous. The CDR3 DNA reads as TGTGCCAGCAGCTCTAAGACTGCTAGCACAGATACGCAGTATTTT. Protein product: CASSSKTASTDTQYF. Full variable domain (outside the CDR3, taken from reference TRBV5-5 and TRBJ2-3): DAGVTQSPTHLIKTRGQQVTLRCSPISGHKSVSWYQQVLGQGPQFIFQYYEKEERGRGNFPDRFSARQFPNYSSELNVNALLLGDSALYLCASSSKTASTDTQYFGPGTRLTVL.